This TCR beta chain was captured by sequencing in a study of T-cell reconstitution after alpha-beta-depleted transplantation in children. V gave up 4 bases and J gave up 2 bases; unmatched junction bases: 5. Looked up from germline, CDR1 is KGHDR and CDR2 is SFDVKD. The CDR3 is made up of 16 amino acids. A library of TCRbeta sequences, prepared with unique molecular identifiers, was generated. Each CDR3 protein is one row after TCRdb ran MiXCR on the PCR reads. This table holds 250,000 or so distinct CDR3 sequences, less than 9% found once. This clonotype was recorded many times. Its antigen is undetermined. Findings and caveats of the study: T-cell numbers and diversity, one year after transplant, stemmed largely from T cells that were newly produced. There were reportedly several hundred expanded graft clones from which alpha-beta T cells came about two months after transplant. Some patients showed high day-60 TCRbeta diversity, which derived from surviving recipient T cells and thymic progenitors.

This sequence originates from a male patient younger than 18 who had a stem cell transplant for acute lymphoblastic leukemia, so the T cells may come from the graft donor. V is TRBV24-1 and J is TRBJ2-1, with 9 bases identical to TRBD1. Material: PBMCs, mostly from graft donor cells, obtained 180 days after TCRalphabeta/CD19-depleted stem cell transplant. The CDR3 DNA is TGTGCCACCAGTGACACCCGGGACAGGGCCTACAATGAGCAGTTCTTC. Its protein product is CATSDTRDRAYNEQFF.